These T cell receptor beta chains were read from a single sample in a study of control samples from healthy donors and cancer patients. Here immunoSEQ multiplex PCR was the method, and the copy in TCRdb shows in-frame clones only, minus some. The table has 60,000 to 75,000 clones, over 75% seen once; the top ten hold 25% to 30%. Sequenced: blood. These receptors all come from a man in his fifties in good health. CDR3s include the opening cysteine and the closing phenylalanine or tryptophan. D genes are given only for firm matches. For some rows the clone size is stated as once, few or many, or as a class when expanded; others skip it.

CDR3 DNA: TGTGCCTGGAGTACCGCAGGGTTTAGGGCCAACGTCCTGACTTTC; CDR3 protein: CAWSTAGFRANVLTF; J gene: TRBJ2-6; D gene: .; clone size: .; V gene: TRBV30
CDR3 DNA: TGTGCCAGCAGCTCCCGAAGGGGGCGCGAAGAGACCCAGTACTTC; CDR3 protein: CASSSRRGREETQYF; J gene: TRBJ2-5; D gene: TRBD1; clone size: .; V gene: TRBV11-1
CDR3 DNA: TGTGCCAGCAGCACGGGACTAGCGGGGGGCAGGGATGAGCAGTTCTTC; CDR3 protein: CASSTGLAGGRDEQFF; J gene: TRBJ2-1; D gene: TRBD2; clone size: .; V gene: TRBV7-2
CDR3 DNA: TGTGCCAGCAGCCAGACTTGGGGGGAGCTGTTTTTT; CDR3 protein: CASSQTWGELFF; J gene: TRBJ2-2; D gene: .; clone size: .; V gene: TRBV27
CDR3 DNA: TGTGCCTGGAGTAGGGACAGGCCCTATGGCTACACCTTC; CDR3 protein: CAWSRDRPYGYTF; J gene: TRBJ1-2; D gene: TRBD1; clone size: .; V gene: TRBV30
CDR3 DNA: TGCAGTGCCCAAACGGGGATGGTCGCTTTCTTT; CDR3 protein: CSAQTGMVAFF; J gene: TRBJ1-1; D gene: .; clone size: .; V gene: TRBV20-1
CDR3 DNA: TGCAGCGCCAACTTAGCGGGAGGATCCTACAATGAGCAGTTCTTC; CDR3 protein: CSANLAGGSYNEQFF; J gene: TRBJ2-1; D gene: TRBD2; clone size: .; V gene: TRBV29-1
CDR3 DNA: TGCCTCAGGGGGGACTATGGCTACACCTTC; CDR3 protein: CLRGDYGYTF; J gene: TRBJ1-2; D gene: TRBD1; clone size: .; V gene: TRBV30
CDR3 DNA: TGTGCCACCAACACCGGGGCCTTAACGAGTGAGCAGTTCTTC; CDR3 protein: CATNTGALTSEQFF; J gene: TRBJ2-1; D gene: .; clone size: .; V gene: TRBV5-5
CDR3 DNA: TGTGCTAGTGCCTGGCCTCTGAGTGAGTCTGACTTC; CDR3 protein: CASAWPLSESDF; J gene: TRBJ1-2; D gene: .; clone size: .; V gene: TRBV12-5
CDR3 DNA: TGTGCCAGCAGCTTAGGGGTAGGCTCCTACAATGAGCAGTTCTTC; CDR3 protein: CASSLGVGSYNEQFF; J gene: TRBJ2-1; D gene: .; clone size: once; V gene: TRBV7-2
CDR3 DNA: TGTGCCAGCAGTTACGGGACAGGGGAGGACGAGCAGTACTTC; CDR3 protein: CASSYGTGEDEQYF; J gene: TRBJ2-7; D gene: TRBD1; clone size: .; V gene: TRBV6-5
CDR3 DNA: TGTGCCAGCAGTCACGGGGCCTTTTCGCTCCAAGAGACCCAGTACTTC; CDR3 protein: CASSHGAFSLQETQYF; J gene: TRBJ2-5; D gene: .; clone size: .; V gene: TRBV6-6
CDR3 DNA: TGTGCCAGCAGCCGAGAGGGTAATCAGCCCCAGCATTTT; CDR3 protein: CASSREGNQPQHF; J gene: TRBJ1-5; D gene: .; clone size: few; V gene: TRBV7-3